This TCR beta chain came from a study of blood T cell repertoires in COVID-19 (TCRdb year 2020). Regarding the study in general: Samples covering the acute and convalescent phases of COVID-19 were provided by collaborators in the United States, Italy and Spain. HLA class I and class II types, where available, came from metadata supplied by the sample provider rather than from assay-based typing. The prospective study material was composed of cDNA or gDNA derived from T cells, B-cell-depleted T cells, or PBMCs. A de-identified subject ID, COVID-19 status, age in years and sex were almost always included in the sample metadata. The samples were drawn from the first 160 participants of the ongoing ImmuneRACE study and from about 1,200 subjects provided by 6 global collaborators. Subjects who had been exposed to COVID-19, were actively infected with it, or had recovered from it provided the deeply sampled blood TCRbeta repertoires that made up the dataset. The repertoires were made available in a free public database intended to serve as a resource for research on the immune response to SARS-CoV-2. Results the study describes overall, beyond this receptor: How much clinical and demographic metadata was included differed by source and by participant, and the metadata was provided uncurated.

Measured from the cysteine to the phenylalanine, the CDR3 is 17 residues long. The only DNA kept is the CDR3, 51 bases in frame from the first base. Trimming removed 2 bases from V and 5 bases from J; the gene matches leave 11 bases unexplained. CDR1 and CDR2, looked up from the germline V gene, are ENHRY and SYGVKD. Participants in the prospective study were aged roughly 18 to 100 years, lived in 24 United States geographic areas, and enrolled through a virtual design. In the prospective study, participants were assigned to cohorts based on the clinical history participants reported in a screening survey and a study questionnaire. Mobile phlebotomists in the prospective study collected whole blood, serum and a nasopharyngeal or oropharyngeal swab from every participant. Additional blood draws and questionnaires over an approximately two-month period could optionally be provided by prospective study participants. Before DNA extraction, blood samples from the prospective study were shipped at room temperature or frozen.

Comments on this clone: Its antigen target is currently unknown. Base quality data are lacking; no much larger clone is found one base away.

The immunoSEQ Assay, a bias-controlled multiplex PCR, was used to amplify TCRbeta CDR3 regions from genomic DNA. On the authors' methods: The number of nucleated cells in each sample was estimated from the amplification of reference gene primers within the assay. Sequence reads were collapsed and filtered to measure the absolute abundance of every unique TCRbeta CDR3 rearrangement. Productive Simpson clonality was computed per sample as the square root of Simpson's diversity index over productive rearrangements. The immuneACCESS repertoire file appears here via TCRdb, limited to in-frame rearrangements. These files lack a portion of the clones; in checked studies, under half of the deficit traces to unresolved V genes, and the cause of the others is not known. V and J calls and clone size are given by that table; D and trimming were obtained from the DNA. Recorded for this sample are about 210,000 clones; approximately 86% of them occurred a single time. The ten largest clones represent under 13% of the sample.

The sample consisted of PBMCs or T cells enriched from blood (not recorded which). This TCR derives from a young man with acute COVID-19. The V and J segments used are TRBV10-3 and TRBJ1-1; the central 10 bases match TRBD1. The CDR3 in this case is CAISEPVPGQGMTEAFF. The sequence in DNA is TGTGCCATCAGTGAGCCAGTCCCGGGACAGGGGATGACTGAAGCTTTCTTT.